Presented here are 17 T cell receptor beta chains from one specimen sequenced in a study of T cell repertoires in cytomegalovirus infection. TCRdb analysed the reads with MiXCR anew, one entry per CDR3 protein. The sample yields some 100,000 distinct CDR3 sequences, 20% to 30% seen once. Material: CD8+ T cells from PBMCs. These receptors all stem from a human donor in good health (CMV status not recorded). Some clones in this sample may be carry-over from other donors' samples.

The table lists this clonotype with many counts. This CDR3 reads CASSSPRADNEQFF. DNA of the CDR3: TGTGCCAGCAGCTCGCCCAGGGCCGACAATGAGCAGTTCTTC. The gene calls are TRBV7-8 and TRBJ2-1; TRBD1 might be the D (5 bases). The CDR3 loop spans 14 amino acids. CDR1 and CDR2 from the germline V gene are SGHVS and FQNEAQ. The V gene lost 4 bases and the J gene lost 5 bases, with 12 bases spanning the gap.

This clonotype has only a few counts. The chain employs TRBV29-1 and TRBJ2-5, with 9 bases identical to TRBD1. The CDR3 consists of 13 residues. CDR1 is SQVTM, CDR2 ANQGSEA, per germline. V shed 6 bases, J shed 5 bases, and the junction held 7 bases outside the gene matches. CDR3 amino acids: CSVEQGAGETQYF. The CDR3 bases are TGCAGCGTCGAACAGGGGGCAGGGGAGACCCAGTACTTC.

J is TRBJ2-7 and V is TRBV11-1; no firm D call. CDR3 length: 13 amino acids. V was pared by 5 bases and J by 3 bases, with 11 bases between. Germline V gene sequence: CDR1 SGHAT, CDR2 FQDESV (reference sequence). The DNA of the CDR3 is TGTGCCAGCAGCCTTCTTGACGGCTACGAGCAGTACTTC. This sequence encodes CASSLLDGYEQYF.

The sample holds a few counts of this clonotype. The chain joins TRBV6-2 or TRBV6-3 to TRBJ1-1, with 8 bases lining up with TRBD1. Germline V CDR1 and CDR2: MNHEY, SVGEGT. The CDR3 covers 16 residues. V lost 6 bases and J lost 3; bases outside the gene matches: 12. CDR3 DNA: TGTGCCAGCAGCCCAGGGACAGGCTGGAGGGACACTGAAGCTTTCTTT. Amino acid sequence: CASSPGTGWRDTEAFF.

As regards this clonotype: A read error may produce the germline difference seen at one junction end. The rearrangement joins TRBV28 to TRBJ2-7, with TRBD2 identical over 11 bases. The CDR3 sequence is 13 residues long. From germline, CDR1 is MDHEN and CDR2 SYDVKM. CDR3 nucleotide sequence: TGTGCCAGCGGTTTGCCTAGCGGGGGGGAGCAGTACTTC. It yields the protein CASGLPSGGEQYF.

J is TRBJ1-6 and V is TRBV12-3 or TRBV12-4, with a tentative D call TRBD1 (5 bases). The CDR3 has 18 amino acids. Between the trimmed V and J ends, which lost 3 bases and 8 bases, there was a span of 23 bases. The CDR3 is CASSLGEIKMGDYSPLHF. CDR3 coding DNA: TGTGCCAGCAGTTTGGGGGAAATAAAGATGGGCGATTATTCACCCCTCCACTTT.

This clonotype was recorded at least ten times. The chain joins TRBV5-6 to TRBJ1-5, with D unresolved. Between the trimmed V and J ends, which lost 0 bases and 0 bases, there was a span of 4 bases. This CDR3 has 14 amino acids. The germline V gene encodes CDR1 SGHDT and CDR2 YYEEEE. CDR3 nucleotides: TGTGCCAGCAGCTTGGGGTATAGCAATCAGCCCCAGCATTTT. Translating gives CASSLGYSNQPQHF.

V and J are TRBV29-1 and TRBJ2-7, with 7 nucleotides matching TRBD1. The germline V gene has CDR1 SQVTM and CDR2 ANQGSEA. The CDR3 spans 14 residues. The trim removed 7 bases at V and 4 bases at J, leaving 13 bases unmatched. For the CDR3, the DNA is TGCAGCGCCACCGGGCAGGGGGTTGGATACGAGCAGTACTTC. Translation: CSATGQGVGYEQYF.

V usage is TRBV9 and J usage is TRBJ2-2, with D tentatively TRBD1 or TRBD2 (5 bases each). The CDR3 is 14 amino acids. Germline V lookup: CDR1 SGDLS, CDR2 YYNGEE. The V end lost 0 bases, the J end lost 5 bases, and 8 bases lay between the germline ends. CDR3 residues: CASSVDGGTGELFF. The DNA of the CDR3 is TGTGCCAGCAGCGTAGATGGGGGAACCGGGGAGCTGTTTTTT.

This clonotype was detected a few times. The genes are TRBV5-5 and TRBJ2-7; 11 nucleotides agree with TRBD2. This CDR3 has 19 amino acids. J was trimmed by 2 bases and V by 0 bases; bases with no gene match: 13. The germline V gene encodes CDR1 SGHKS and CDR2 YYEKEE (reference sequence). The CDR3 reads CASSLAAGLAGGSPYEQYF. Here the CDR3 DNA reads TGTGCCAGCAGCTTGGCCGCCGGTCTAGCGGGGGGATCCCCCTACGAGCAGTACTTC. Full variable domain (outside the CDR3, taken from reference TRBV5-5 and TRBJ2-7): DAGVTQSPTHLIKTRGQQVTLRCSPISGHKSVSWYQQVLGQGPQFIFQYYEKEERGRGNFPDRFSARQFPNYSSELNVNALLLGDSALYLCASSLAAGLAGGSPYEQYFGPGTRLTVT.

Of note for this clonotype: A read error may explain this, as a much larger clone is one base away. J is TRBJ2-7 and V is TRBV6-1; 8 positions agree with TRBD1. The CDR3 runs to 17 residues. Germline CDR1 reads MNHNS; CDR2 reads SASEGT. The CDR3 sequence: CASSWWRRDRTIYDQYF. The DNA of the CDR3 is TGTGCCAGCAGTTGGTGGAGACGGGACAGGACCATCTACGATCAGTACTTC.

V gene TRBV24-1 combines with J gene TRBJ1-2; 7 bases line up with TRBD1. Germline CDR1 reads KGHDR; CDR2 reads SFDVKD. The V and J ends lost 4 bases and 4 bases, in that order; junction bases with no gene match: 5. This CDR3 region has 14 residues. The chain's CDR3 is CATSDSGTAYGYTF. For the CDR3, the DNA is TGTGCCACCAGTGACTCCGGGACAGCCTATGGCTACACCTTC.

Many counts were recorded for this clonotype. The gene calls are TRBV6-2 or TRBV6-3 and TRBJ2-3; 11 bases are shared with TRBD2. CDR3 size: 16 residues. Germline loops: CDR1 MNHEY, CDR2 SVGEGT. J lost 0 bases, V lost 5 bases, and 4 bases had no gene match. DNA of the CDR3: TGTGCCAGCAGTGATTCTAGCGGGAGGAGCACAGATACGCAGTATTTT. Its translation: CASSDSSGRSTDTQYF.

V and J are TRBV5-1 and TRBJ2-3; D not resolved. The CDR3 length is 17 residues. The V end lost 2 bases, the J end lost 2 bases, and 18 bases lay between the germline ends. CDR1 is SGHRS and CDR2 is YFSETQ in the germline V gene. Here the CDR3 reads CASSFRATALITDTQYF. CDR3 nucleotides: TGCGCCAGCAGCTTCCGAGCGACTGCCCTGATCACAGATACGCAGTATTTT.

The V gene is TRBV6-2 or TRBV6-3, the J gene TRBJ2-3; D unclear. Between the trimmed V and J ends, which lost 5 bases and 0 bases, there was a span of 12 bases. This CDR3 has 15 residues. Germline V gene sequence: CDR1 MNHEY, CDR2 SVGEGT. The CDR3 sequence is CASSTSETSTDTQYF. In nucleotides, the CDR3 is TGTGCCAGCAGTACCTCTGAGACTAGCACAGATACGCAGTATTTT.

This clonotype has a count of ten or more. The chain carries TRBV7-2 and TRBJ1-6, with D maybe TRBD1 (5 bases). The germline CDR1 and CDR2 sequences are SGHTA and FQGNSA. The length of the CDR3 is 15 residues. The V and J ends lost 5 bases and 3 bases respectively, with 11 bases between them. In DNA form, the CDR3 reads TGTGCCAGCAGCCCCGAGACAGTCTATAATTCACCCCTCCACTTT. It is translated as CASSPETVYNSPLHF.

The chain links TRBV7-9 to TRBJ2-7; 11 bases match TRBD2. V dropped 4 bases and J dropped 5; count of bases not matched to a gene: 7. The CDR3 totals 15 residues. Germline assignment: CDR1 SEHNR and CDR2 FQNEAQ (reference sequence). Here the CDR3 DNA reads TGTGCCAGCAGCTCGGTACTAGCGGGAGAGAACGAGCAGTACTTC. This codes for CASSSVLAGENEQYF.